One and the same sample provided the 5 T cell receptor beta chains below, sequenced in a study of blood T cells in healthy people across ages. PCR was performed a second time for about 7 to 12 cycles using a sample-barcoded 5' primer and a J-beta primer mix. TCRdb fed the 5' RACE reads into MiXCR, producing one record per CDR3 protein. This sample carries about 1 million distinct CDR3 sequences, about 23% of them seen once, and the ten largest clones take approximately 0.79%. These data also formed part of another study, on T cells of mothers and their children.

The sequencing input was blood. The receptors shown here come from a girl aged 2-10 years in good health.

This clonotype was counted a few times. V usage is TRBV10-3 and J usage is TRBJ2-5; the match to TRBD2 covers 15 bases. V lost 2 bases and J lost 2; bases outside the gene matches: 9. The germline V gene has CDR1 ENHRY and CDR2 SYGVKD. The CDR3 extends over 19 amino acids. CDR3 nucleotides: TGTGCCATCAGTGAGCTGTGGACTAGCGGGGGGGCCTCTCAAGAGACCCAGTACTTC. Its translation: CAISELWTSGGASQETQYF.

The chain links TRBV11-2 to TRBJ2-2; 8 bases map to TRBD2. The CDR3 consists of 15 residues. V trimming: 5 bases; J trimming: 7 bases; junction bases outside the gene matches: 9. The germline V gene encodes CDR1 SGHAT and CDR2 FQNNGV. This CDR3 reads CASSAIAGNGGELFF. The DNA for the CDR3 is TGTGCCAGCAGCGCGATAGCGGGGAACGGCGGGGAGCTGTTTTTT. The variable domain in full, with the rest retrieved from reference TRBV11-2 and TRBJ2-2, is EAGVAQSPRYKIIEKRQSVAFWCNPISGHATLYWYQQILGQGPKLLIQFQNNGVVDDSQLPKDRFSAERLKGVDSTLKIQPAKLEDSAVYLCASSAIAGNGGELFFGEGSRLTVL.

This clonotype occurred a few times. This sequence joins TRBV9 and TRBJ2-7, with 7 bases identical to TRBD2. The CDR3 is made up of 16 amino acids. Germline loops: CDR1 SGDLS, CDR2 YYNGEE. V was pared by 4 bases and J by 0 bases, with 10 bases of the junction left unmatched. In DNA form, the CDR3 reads TGTGCCAGCAGCCAAGATAGCGGGCCTAGCTCCTACGAGCAGTACTTC. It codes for CASSQDSGPSSYEQYF.

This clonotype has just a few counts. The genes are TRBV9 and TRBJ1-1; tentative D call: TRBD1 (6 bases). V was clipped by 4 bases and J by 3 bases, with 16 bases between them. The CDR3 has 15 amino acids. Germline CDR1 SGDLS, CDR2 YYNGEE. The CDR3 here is CASSPTRQADTEAFF. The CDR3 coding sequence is TGTGCCAGCAGCCCTACCCGACAGGCCGACACTGAAGCTTTCTTT.

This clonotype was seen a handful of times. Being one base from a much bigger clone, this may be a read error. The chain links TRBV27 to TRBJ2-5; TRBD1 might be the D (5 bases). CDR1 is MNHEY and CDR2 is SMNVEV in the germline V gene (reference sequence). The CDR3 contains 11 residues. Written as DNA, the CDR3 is TGTGCCGGCAGATCAGGGCTGGCCCAGTACTTC. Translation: CAGRSGLAQYF.